This entry is about one T cell receptor (beta chain). The treatment here: around 19 received Ad26.COV2.S at low or high dose, single or two shots; roughly five received placebo; per-sample allocation not given. Each sample was drawn 63 days after the first injection (of vaccine or placebo). The sample is drawn from a study of Ad26.COV2.S vaccination and SARS-CoV-2 variants. The data were produced by immunoSEQ multiplex PCR, yet TCRdb's version contains in-frame clones alone and is incomplete. The sample records about 680,000 clones, 70% to 90% being singletons. The CDR3 is 18 residues long. Germline lookup yields CDR1 SGHRS and CDR2 YFSETQ. The V segment lost 0 bases and the J segment 4 bases; nucleotides outside the gene matches: 13.

The source is a person between 18 and 59 years old who received the Ad26.COV2.S COVID-19 vaccine or a placebo. This chain joins TRBV5-1 and TRBJ1-3; 7 bases agree with TRBD1. This specimen was peripheral blood, taken in a trial of Ad26.COV2.S vaccine versus placebo. CDR3 coding DNA: TGCGCCAGCAGCTTGGTAACAGGGGATCCGTCCGGGGGAAACACCATATATTTT. This codes for CASSLVTGDPSGGNTIYF. The full variable domain, with the rest looked up from reference TRBV5-1 and TRBJ1-3, is KAGVTQTPRYLIKTRGQQVTLSCSPISGHRSVSWYQQTPGQGLQFLFEYFSETQRNKGNFPGRFSGRQFSNSRSEMNVSTLELGDSALYLCASSLVTGDPSGGNTIYFGEGSWLTVV.